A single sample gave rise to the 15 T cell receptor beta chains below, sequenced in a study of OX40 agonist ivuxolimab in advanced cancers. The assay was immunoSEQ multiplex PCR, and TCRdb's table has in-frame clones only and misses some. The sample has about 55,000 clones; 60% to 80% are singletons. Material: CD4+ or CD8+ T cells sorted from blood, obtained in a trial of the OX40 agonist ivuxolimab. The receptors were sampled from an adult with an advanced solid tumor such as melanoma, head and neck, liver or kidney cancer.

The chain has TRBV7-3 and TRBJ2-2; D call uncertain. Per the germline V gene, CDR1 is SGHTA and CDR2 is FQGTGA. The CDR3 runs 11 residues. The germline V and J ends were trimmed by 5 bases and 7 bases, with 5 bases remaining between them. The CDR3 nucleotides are TGTGCCAGCAGCGGTGGCGGGGAGCTGTTTTTT. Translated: CASSGGGELFF.

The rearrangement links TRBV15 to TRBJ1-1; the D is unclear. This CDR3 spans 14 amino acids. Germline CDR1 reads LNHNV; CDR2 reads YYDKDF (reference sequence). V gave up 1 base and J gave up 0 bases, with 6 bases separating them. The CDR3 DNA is TGTGCCACCAGCAGAGTCCGGGTGAACACTGAAGCTTTCTTT. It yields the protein CATSRVRVNTEAFF.

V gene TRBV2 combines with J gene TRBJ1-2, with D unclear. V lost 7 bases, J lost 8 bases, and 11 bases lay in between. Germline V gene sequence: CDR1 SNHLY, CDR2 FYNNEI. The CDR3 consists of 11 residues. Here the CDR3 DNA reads TGTGCCAGCATAATGGTCGGAGGCTACACCTTC. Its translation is CASIMVGGYTF.

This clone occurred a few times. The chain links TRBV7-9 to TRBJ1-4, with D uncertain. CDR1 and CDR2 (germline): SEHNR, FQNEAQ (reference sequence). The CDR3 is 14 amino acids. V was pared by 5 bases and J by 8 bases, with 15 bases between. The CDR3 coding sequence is TGTGCCAGCAGCGTCTCAACAGTTGGGGAAAAACTGTTTTTT. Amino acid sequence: CASSVSTVGEKLFF.

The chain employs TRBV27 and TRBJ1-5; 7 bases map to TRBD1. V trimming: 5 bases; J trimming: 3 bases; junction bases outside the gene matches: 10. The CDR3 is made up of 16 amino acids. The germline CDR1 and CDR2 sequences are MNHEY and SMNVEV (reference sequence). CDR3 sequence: CASSQRQGLPNQPQHF. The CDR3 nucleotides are TGTGCCAGCAGTCAGCGACAGGGACTCCCCAATCAGCCCCAGCATTTT.

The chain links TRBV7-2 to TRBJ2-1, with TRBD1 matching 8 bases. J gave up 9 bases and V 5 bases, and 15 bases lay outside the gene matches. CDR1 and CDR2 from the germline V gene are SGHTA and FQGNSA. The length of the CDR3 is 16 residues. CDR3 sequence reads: CASSTALPTGAGEQFF. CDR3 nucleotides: TGTGCCAGCAGCACCGCCCTCCCGACAGGGGCGGGTGAGCAGTTCTTC.

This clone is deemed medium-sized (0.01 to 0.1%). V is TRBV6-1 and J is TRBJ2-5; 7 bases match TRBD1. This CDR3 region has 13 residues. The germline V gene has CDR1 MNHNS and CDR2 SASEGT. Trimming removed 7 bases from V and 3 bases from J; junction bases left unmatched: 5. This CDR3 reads CASTRGSEETQYF. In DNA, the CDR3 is TGTGCCAGCACCAGGGGGTCGGAAGAGACCCAGTACTTC.

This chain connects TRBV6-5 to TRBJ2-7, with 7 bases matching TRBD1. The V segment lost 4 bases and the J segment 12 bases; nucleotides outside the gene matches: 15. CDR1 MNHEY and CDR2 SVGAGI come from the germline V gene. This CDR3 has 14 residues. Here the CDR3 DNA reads TGTGCCAGCAGTTCTGAGACAGGGAACCTACGGGGGTACTTC. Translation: CASSSETGNLRGYF.

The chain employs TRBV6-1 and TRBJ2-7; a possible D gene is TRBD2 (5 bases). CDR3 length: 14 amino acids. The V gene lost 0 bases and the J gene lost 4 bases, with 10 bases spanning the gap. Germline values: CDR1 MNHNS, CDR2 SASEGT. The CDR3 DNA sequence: TGTGCCAGCAGTGAAGCTAGCGTCAGGTACGAGCAGTACTTC. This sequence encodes CASSEASVRYEQYF.

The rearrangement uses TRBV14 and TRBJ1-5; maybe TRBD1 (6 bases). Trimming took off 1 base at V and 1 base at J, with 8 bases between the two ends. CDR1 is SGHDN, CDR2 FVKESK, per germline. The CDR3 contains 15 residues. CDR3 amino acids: CASSQGQGSNQPQHF. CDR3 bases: TGTGCCAGCAGCCAAGGTCAGGGGAGCAATCAGCCCCAGCATTTT.

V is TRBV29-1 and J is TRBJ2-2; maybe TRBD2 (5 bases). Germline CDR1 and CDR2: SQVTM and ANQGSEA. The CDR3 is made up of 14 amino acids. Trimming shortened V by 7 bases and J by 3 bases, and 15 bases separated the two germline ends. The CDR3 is CSGRQGGHTGELFF. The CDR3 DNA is TGCAGCGGGCGCCAAGGCGGGCACACCGGGGAGCTGTTTTTT.

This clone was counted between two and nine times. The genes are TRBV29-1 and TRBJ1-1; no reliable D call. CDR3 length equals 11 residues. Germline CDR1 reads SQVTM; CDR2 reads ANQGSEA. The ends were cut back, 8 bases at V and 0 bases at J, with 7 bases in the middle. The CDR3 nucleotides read TGCAGCTTCCACATGAACACTGAAGCTTTCTTT. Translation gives CSFHMNTEAFF.

CDR3 nucleotides: TGTGCCAGCAGCTTAGTAACGCCCGAGCAGTACTTC. It is translated as CASSLVTPEQYF. The V and J genes are TRBV7-9 and TRBJ2-7; D remains ambiguous. CDR3 length: 12 residues. The V end lost 1 base, the J end lost 6 bases, and 7 bases lay between the germline ends. CDR1 SEHNR and CDR2 FQNEAQ come from the germline V gene (reference sequence).

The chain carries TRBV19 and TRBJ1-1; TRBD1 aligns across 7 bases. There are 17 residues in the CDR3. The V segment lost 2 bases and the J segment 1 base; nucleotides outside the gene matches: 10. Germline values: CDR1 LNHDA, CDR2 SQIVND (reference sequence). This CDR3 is CASSILGRGQKNTEAFF. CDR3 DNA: TGTGCCAGTAGTATATTGGGTCGGGGACAGAAGAACACTGAAGCTTTCTTT.

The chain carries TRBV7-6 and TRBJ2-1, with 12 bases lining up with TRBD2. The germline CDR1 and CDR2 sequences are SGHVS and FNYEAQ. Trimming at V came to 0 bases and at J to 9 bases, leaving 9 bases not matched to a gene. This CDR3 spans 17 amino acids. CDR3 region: CASSLALAGGVTAEQFF. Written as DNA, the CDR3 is TGTGCCAGCAGCTTAGCGCTAGCGGGAGGGGTTACAGCTGAGCAGTTCTTC.